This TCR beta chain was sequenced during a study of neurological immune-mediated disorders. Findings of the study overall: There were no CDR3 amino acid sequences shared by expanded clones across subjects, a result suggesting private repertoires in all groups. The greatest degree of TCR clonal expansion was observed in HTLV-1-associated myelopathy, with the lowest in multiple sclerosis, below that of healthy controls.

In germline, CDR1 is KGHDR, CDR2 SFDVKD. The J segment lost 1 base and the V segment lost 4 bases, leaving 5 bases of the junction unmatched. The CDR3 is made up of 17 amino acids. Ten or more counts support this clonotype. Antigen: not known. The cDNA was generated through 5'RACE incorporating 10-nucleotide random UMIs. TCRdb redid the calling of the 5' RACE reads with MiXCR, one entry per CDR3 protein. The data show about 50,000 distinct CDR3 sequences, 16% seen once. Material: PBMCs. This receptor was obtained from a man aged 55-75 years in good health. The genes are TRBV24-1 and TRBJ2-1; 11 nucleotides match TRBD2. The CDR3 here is CATSDTSGRGSYNEQFF. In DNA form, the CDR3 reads TGTGCCACCAGTGACACTAGCGGGAGAGGATCCTACAATGAGCAGTTCTTC.